These 30 T cell receptor beta chains came from one sample sequenced in a study of T cell responses to AZD1222 COVID-19 vaccine. Method: immunoSEQ multiplex PCR; TCRdb's copy keeps in-frame clones and lacks some. The profile shows some 130,000 clones, around 85% of them singletons. This material consisted of peripheral blood, taken on day 0 of AZD1222 vaccination. These receptor sequences come from an adult in good health.

The chain combines TRBV2 with TRBJ1-6; D gene uncertain. V lost 1 base, J lost 11 bases, and 15 bases lay in between. This CDR3 has 15 residues. Per germline, CDR1 SNHLY and CDR2 FYNNEI. CDR3 protein: CASSEVVGARAPLHF. CDR3 DNA: TGTGCCAGCAGTGAAGTGGTGGGAGCGAGGGCACCCCTCCACTTT.

This chain links TRBV7-2 with TRBJ2-1, with a weak D call TRBD1 (6 bases). This CDR3 spans 13 amino acids. The V gene's germline CDR1 is SGHTA and CDR2 FQGNSA. V was trimmed by 7 bases and J by 5 bases, leaving 12 bases between them. In DNA form, the CDR3 reads TGTGCCAGCAAGAAACAGGGAAACAATGAGCAGTTCTTC. Its translation is CASKKQGNNEQFF.

This clone was observed a single time. V gene TRBV28 combines with J gene TRBJ1-2, with D hard to call. Trimming left V 11 bases short and J 0 bases short, with 19 bases between. Germline assignment: CDR1 MDHEN and CDR2 SYDVKM. There are 15 residues in the CDR3. The CDR3 here is CAAQVERRANYGYTF. The CDR3 DNA reads TGTGCCGCCCAGGTGGAGCGGAGGGCTAACTATGGCTACACCTTC.

This chain's CDR3 is CASSEFGSSYNSPLHF. The CDR3 nucleotides read TGTGCCAGCAGTGAATTCGGCAGCTCCTATAATTCACCCCTCCACTTT. The chain links TRBV25-1 to TRBJ1-6; D not resolved. The CDR3 runs 16 residues. Trimming took off 1 base at V and 0 bases at J, with 7 bases between the two ends. In germline, CDR1 is MGHDK, CDR2 SYGVNS. The full variable domain, in which reference TRBV25-1 and TRBJ1-6 provide the parts outside the CDR3, is EADIYQTPRYLVIGTGKKITLECSQTMGHDKMYWYQQDPGMELHLIHYSYGVNSTEKGDLSSESTVSRIRTEHFPLTLESARPSHTSQYLCASSEFGSSYNSPLHFGNGTRLTVT.

The genes are TRBV23-1 and TRBJ2-7, with D maybe TRBD1 (5 bases). TRBV23-1 is treated as an ORF (open reading frame) with a function not yet certain. V lost 3 bases and J lost 6, with 12 bases in between. The CDR3 runs 13 residues. The CDR3 reads CASSHNQGGEQYF. For the CDR3, the DNA is TGCGCCAGCAGTCATAATCAGGGCGGCGAGCAGTACTTC.

V and J are TRBV5-6 and TRBJ2-7, with 10 nucleotides matching TRBD2. The V segment lost 2 bases and the J segment 3 bases; nucleotides outside the gene matches: 5. The germline CDR1 and CDR2 sequences are SGHDT and YYEEEE. The CDR3 runs to 15 residues. The CDR3 DNA reads TGTGCCAGCAGCTTCGGGAGCGGGGGGGGCTACGAGCAGTACTTC. It yields the protein CASSFGSGGGYEQYF.

The gene calls are TRBV5-4 and TRBJ2-5; 9 bases are shared with TRBD1. The CDR3 loop spans 14 amino acids. CDR1 is SGHNT, CDR2 YYREEE, per germline (reference sequence). Trimming cost V 4 bases and J 4 bases; bases outside gene matches: 5. CDR3 nucleotide sequence: TGTGCCAGCAGCCGAAAGGGACAGGGAGAGACCCAGTACTTC. It yields the protein CASSRKGQGETQYF.

This clone was seen just once. V gene TRBV18 combines with J gene TRBJ2-7, with 7 nucleotides matching TRBD1. The CDR3 is made up of 14 amino acids. Germline CDR1 is KGHSH and CDR2 is LQKENI. Trimming removed 6 bases from V and 3 bases from J; junction bases left unmatched: 8. CDR3 region: CASSPQTGHYEQYF. The CDR3 region has the DNA TGTGCCAGCTCTCCCCAGACAGGGCACTACGAGCAGTACTTC.

The chain combines TRBV18 with TRBJ2-3; 10 nucleotides line up with TRBD2. The ends lost 1 base at V and 2 bases at J; junction bases unmatched: 9. Per germline, CDR1 KGHSH and CDR2 LQKENI. CDR3 size: 18 residues. CDR3 protein: CASSPLVLAGVPTDTQYF. The CDR3 coding sequence is TGTGCCAGCTCACCACTCGTCCTAGCGGGAGTCCCCACAGATACGCAGTATTTT.

This chain uses TRBV27 with TRBJ2-1, with D unclear. V was pared by 3 bases and J by 4 bases, with 16 bases between. The germline CDR1 and CDR2 sequences are MNHEY and SMNVEV (reference sequence). There are 16 residues in the CDR3. The CDR3 reads CASSFRPPISYNEQFF. CDR3 nucleotide sequence: TGTGCCAGCAGTTTTCGCCCACCTATTTCGTACAATGAGCAGTTCTTC.

The rearrangement uses TRBV11-3 and TRBJ1-3; TRBD1 is a possible D gene (5 bases). V lost 3 bases and J 2 bases, leaving 8 bases between the germline ends. This CDR3 contains 14 residues. Looked up from germline, CDR1 is SGHNT and CDR2 is YENEEA. CDR3 bases: TGTGCCAGCAGCTTCGGGGGTACTGGAAACACCATATATTTT. It is translated as CASSFGGTGNTIYF.

This chain links TRBV28 with TRBJ1-2, with 9 nucleotides matching TRBD1. The CDR3 covers 14 residues. V was pared by 2 bases and J by 6 bases, with 4 bases of the junction left unmatched. CDR1 is MDHEN, CDR2 SYDVKM, per germline. The CDR3 protein is CASSLRQGENGYTF. Here the CDR3 DNA reads TGTGCCAGCAGTTTAAGACAGGGGGAGAATGGCTACACCTTC.

The chain combines TRBV30 with TRBJ1-1, with D perhaps matching TRBD1 (6 bases). Germline CDR1 GTSNPN, CDR2 SVGIG (reference sequence). This CDR3 comprises 13 residues. Trimming pared 3 bases from V and 3 bases from J, leaving 11 bases between. The chain's CDR3 is CAWSPAGDTEAFF. CDR3 DNA sequence: TGTGCCTGGAGCCCCGCAGGGGACACTGAAGCTTTCTTT.

The chain combines TRBV18 with TRBJ2-2; D remains ambiguous. This CDR3 comprises 14 residues. Germline assignment: CDR1 KGHSH and CDR2 LQKENI. V was pared by 3 bases and J by 3 bases, with 8 bases between. The CDR3 here is CASSPGSYTGELFF. DNA of the CDR3: TGTGCCAGCTCACCGGGCAGCTACACCGGGGAGCTGTTTTTT.

This chain links TRBV30 with TRBJ1-5; D is unresolved. Per the germline V gene, CDR1 is GTSNPN and CDR2 is SVGIG (reference sequence). V was cut by 3 bases and J by 7 bases, with 16 bases left in between. The CDR3 loop spans 14 amino acids. CDR3 DNA: TGTGCCTGGAGGGTAGGTGGAGAAGGACAGCCCCAGCATTTT. This codes for CAWRVGGEGQPQHF.

The table lists this clone with a count of one. V and J are TRBV30 and TRBJ2-1; the D gene is possibly TRBD2 (6 bases). Trimming took off 5 bases at V and 5 bases at J, with 16 bases between the two ends. The CDR3 is made up of 14 amino acids. Germline V gene sequence: CDR1 GTSNPN, CDR2 SVGIG (reference sequence). The CDR3, as DNA: TGTGCCTGGGGGGACTCCCCCACCCACAATGAGCAGTTCTTC. Translated: CAWGDSPTHNEQFF. Drawing the rest from reference TRBV30 and TRBJ2-1, the complete variable domain is SQTIHQWPATLVQPVGSPLSLECTVEGTSNPNLYWYRQAAGRGLQLLFYSVGIGQISSEVPQNLSASRPQDRQFILSSKKLLLSDSGFYLCAWGDSPTHNEQFFGPGTRLTVL.

The CDR3, as DNA: TGCGCCAGCAGCCCGAGGCTCTTCCTCGATGAGCAGTTCTTC. This sequence encodes CASSPRLFLDEQFF. This rearrangement joins TRBV5-1 to TRBJ2-1; D remains ambiguous. The CDR3 loop spans 14 amino acids. Germline CDR1 SGHRS, CDR2 YFSETQ. V shed 4 bases and J shed 8 bases, with 16 bases lying between them.

This clone was observed a single time. This sequence joins TRBV12-1 and TRBJ2-5. TRBV12-1 is given as a pseudogene. The CDR3 runs to 13 residues. CDR3 DNA: TGTGCCAGCACCGATCGGGGACCAGGGACCCAGTACTTC. Protein product: CASTDRGPGTQYF.

CDR3 protein: CASSPGLAGGDEQFF. The DNA of the CDR3 is TGCGCCAGCAGCCCCGGACTAGCGGGAGGGGATGAGCAGTTCTTC. The rearrangement links TRBV5-1 to TRBJ2-1; TRBD2 matches 15 bases. The V and J ends lost 4 bases and 8 bases, in that order; junction bases with no gene match: 4. Germline values: CDR1 SGHRS, CDR2 YFSETQ. The CDR3 spans 15 residues.

This chain connects TRBV28 to TRBJ2-3; weak D call: TRBD1 (6 bases). Germline loops: CDR1 MDHEN, CDR2 SYDVKM. The V and J ends lost 6 bases and 6 bases respectively, with 13 bases between them. The CDR3 covers 13 residues. As DNA, the CDR3 is TGTGCCAGCAGCCCCGGGACAAGCGATACGCAGTATTTT. Amino acids: CASSPGTSDTQYF.

This clone was detected once. The V gene is TRBV7-3, the J gene TRBJ2-6; the D gene is possibly TRBD2 (6 bases). CDR3 length: 17 residues. Trimming removed 2 bases at V and 0 bases at J, with 11 bases between. The germline CDR1 and CDR2 sequences are SGHTA and FQGTGA. This CDR3 is CASSLVGGSSGANVLTF. The CDR3 coding sequence is TGTGCCAGCAGCTTAGTGGGGGGTTCCTCTGGGGCCAACGTCCTGACTTTC.

V gene TRBV7-2 combines with J gene TRBJ1-1, with unresolved D. The CDR3 covers 14 residues. Trimming pared 2 bases from V and 5 bases from J, leaving 12 bases between. Germline CDR1 is SGHTA and CDR2 is FQGNSA. For the CDR3, the DNA is TGTGCCAGCAGCTTAACGTCCCAAACAACTGAAGCTTTCTTT. This codes for CASSLTSQTTEAFF.

This clone is a singleton in its sample. Here the CDR3 DNA reads TGTGCCAGCAGCCCTGGCGCCGGGGGGAACACTGAAGCTTTCTTT. This translates into CASSPGAGGNTEAFF. The V call is TRBV9, the J call TRBJ1-1; weak D call: TRBD1 (5 bases). V lost 4 bases and J 1 base, leaving 14 bases between the germline ends. Germline CDR1 and CDR2: SGDLS and YYNGEE. The CDR3 contains 15 residues.

Here the CDR3 DNA reads TGTGCCAGCAGTTCGCCGCCGGAGAGATCAAACTATGGCTACACCTTC. This sequence encodes CASSSPPERSNYGYTF. This rearrangement joins TRBV28 to TRBJ1-2; no clear D gene. Germline V gene lookup returns CDR1 MDHEN and CDR2 SYDVKM. The CDR3 spans 16 residues. Trimming removed 4 bases at V and 2 bases at J, with 17 bases between.

CDR3 region: CASSYRGTGVRTGELFF. CDR3 nucleotide sequence: TGTGCCAGCAGTTACAGGGGGACAGGGGTTCGGACCGGGGAGCTGTTTTTT. This chain uses TRBV6-2 or TRBV6-3 with TRBJ2-2; TRBD1 matches at 10 bases. Germline CDR1 MNHEY, CDR2 SVGEGT. The CDR3 covers 17 residues. With V trimmed by 2 bases and J by 5 bases, 8 bases remained unmatched.

The chain carries TRBV7-2 and TRBJ1-2; D is possibly TRBD1 (6 bases). Trimming shortened V by 2 bases and J by 4 bases, and 14 bases separated the two germline ends. CDR3 length: 15 residues. Germline loops: CDR1 SGHTA, CDR2 FQGNSA. The CDR3 loop reads CASSLSAGAGYGYTF. CDR3 coding DNA: TGTGCCAGCAGCTTATCCGCGGGGGCAGGCTATGGCTACACCTTC. The full variable domain, with the rest looked up from reference TRBV7-2 and TRBJ1-2, is GAGVSQSPSNKVTEKGKDVELRCDPISGHTALYWYRQSLGQGLEFLIYFQGNSAPDKSGLPSDRFSAERTGGSVSTLTIQRTQQEDSAVYLCASSLSAGAGYGYTFGSGTRLTVV.

In DNA form, the CDR3 reads TGTGCCAGCAGCCTAGGGCTCTCCTACGAGCAGTACTTC. This sequence encodes CASSLGLSYEQYF. The chain links TRBV7-8 to TRBJ2-7, with D uncertain. The CDR3 runs 13 residues. Trimming removed 5 bases from V and 0 bases from J, with 8 bases in between. Germline V gives CDR1 SGHVS, CDR2 FQNEAQ.

CDR3 sequence (DNA): TGTGCCAGCAGTGAAATGGCTAGCGGCGATACGCAGTATTTT. Its protein is CASSEMASGDTQYF. V gene TRBV6-1 combines with J gene TRBJ2-3, with 7 bases aligning to TRBD2. Trimming took 2 bases from V and 6 from J; bases not matched to a gene: 5. The CDR3 is made up of 14 amino acids. Germline V gives CDR1 MNHNS, CDR2 SASEGT.

The chain uses TRBV30 and TRBJ2-1, with TRBD1 as a possible D gene (5 bases). The V end lost 0 bases, the J end lost 7 bases, and 10 bases lay between the germline ends. This CDR3 comprises 13 residues. Germline CDR1 and CDR2: GTSNPN and SVGIG (reference sequence). CDR3: CAWSVVRGNEQFF. The CDR3 DNA sequence: TGTGCCTGGAGTGTGGTAAGGGGTAATGAGCAGTTCTTC.

V usage is TRBV4-1 and J usage is TRBJ1-6, with a possible D match to TRBD1 (6 bases). The CDR3 spans 14 residues. Germline V lookup: CDR1 MGHRA, CDR2 YSYEKL. V was pared by 4 bases and J by 3 bases, with 7 bases between. Here the CDR3 reads CASSLDSYNSPLHF. The CDR3 DNA reads TGCGCCAGCAGCCTGGACAGCTATAATTCACCCCTCCACTTT.